This record covers a single T cell receptor beta chain. This specimen belongs to a study of T-cell reconstitution after alpha-beta-depleted transplantation in children. V was shortened by 2 bases and J by 5 bases, with 11 bases between the two germline ends. The V gene's germline CDR1 is SGHDT and CDR2 YYEEEE. The CDR3 covers 14 residues. A library of TCRbeta sequences, prepared with unique molecular identifiers, was generated. TCRdb reprocessed the PCR reads with MiXCR, giving one entry per CDR3 protein. The sample includes roughly 670,000 distinct CDR3 sequences, around 14% of them seen just once. Specimen: PBMCs, collected before TCRalphabeta/CD19-depleted stem cell transplant. This chain uses TRBV5-6 with TRBJ2-1; tentative D call: TRBD1 (5 bases). The TCR comes from a girl aged 2 to 10 with congenital amegakaryocytic thrombocytopenia, due to receive a stem cell transplant. CDR3 residues: CASSFGLGDNEQFF. The DNA for the CDR3 is TGTGCCAGCAGCTTCGGGTTAGGGGACAATGAGCAGTTCTTC. The full variable domain, with the rest looked up from reference TRBV5-6 and TRBJ2-1, is DAGVTQSPTHLIKTRGQQVTLRCSPKSGHDTVSWYQQALGQGPQFIFQYYEEEERQRGNFPDRFSGHQFPNYSSELNVNALLLGDSALYLCASSFGLGDNEQFFGPGTRLTVL.